This T cell receptor beta chain came from a study of blood T cell repertoires in COVID-19. Sequencing was performed with immunoSEQ multiplex PCR; in TCRdb, only in-frame clones are kept and a portion is missing. This repertoire shows around 280,000 clones, almost 90% found once; its top ten account for around 1.7%. With 6 bases removed from V and 3 bases from J, the gap between germline ends came to 9 bases. The CDR3 has 13 residues. The germline CDR1 and CDR2 sequences are LNHDA and SQIVND (reference sequence). The chain recombines TRBV19 with TRBJ1-5; D may be TRBD1 (6 bases). The sequence was collected from a woman younger than 30 with acute COVID-19. The source material was PBMCs or T cells enriched from blood (not recorded which). CDR3 sequence (DNA): TGTGCCAGTAGGGACAGACTCAATCAGCCCCAGCATTTT. Its protein is CASRDRLNQPQHF.